A single sample gave rise to the 11 T cell receptor beta chains below, sequenced in a study of CD8 T cells in ankylosing spondylitis. TCRdb reprocessed the 5' RACE reads via MiXCR and lists one record per CDR3 protein. The data show 250,000 to 350,000 distinct CDR3 sequences, 6.5% to 10% seen once. General observations from the study: A motif of fewer than ten highly homologous TCR beta variants was seen as apparently characteristic of ankylosing spondylitis blood.

Antigen specificity for these receptors is unknown. Sequencing input: blood, either unsorted or a sorted T cell fraction (not recorded which). The source is a male donor with ankylosing spondylitis.

The rearrangement uses TRBV28 and TRBJ1-5, with D possibly being TRBD1 (6 bases). V was trimmed by 8 bases and J by 4 bases, leaving 12 bases between them. Germline V gives CDR1 MDHEN, CDR2 SYDVKM. The CDR3 covers 13 residues. The CDR3 protein is CASQSGENQPQHF. Written as DNA, the CDR3 is TGTGCCAGCCAATCAGGGGAAAATCAGCCCCAGCATTTT.

The chain is built from TRBV4-1 and TRBJ2-1, with unresolved D. Looked up from germline, CDR1 is MGHRA and CDR2 is YSYEKL. This CDR3 has 13 residues. Trimming took 4 bases from V and 9 from J, leaving 13 bases between them. The CDR3 DNA follows: TGCGCCAGCAGCCTGATCGAGAGGAGTGAGCAGTTCTTC. Its translation: CASSLIERSEQFF.

The chain has TRBV6-5 and TRBJ2-1; 8 bases align to TRBD2. Losses at the gene ends were 4 bases for V and 3 bases for J; bases not matched to a gene: 11. From germline, CDR1 is MNHEY and CDR2 SVGAGI. This CDR3 is built from 17 residues. CDR3: CASSFSPSGSIYNEQFF. For the CDR3, the DNA is TGTGCCAGCAGTTTCTCTCCCAGCGGGAGTATCTACAATGAGCAGTTCTTC.

The chain has TRBV6-1 and TRBJ1-1; tentatively, D is TRBD1 (6 bases). Germline-derived CDR1 and CDR2 are MNHNS and SASEGT. V was shortened by 7 bases and J by 3 bases, with 21 bases between the two germline ends. The CDR3 length is 16 residues. The CDR3 coding sequence is TGTGCCAGCACCCAGCAAAGCCGTGGGGGCCACACTGAAGCTTTCTTT. Its protein is CASTQQSRGGHTEAFF.

This sequence joins TRBV5-1 and TRBJ2-3; D remains unclear. V was trimmed by 4 bases and J by 6 bases, leaving 27 bases between them. The CDR3 totals 18 residues. Germline assignment: CDR1 SGHRS and CDR2 YFSETQ. The CDR3: CASSSLSRAIHVGDTQYF. CDR3 coding DNA: TGCGCCAGCAGCAGTTTGTCAAGGGCAATCCATGTGGGTGATACGCAGTATTTT.

The chain couples TRBV7-3 to TRBJ2-1; tentatively, D is TRBD2 (5 bases). Between the trimmed V and J ends, which lost 2 bases and 0 bases, there was a span of 11 bases. The CDR3 sequence is 16 residues long. In germline, CDR1 is SGHTA, CDR2 FQGTGA. The CDR3 coding sequence is TGTGCCAGCAGCTTATCAAGGGAGAGCTCCTACAATGAGCAGTTCTTC. Its translation: CASSLSRESSYNEQFF.

This clonotype came up many times. The CDR3 nucleotides read TGTGCCAGCAGCCCGCACGGGGGTTCCTACGAGCAGTACTTC. It yields the protein CASSPHGGSYEQYF. The genes are TRBV7-8 and TRBJ2-7; TRBD2 might be the D (6 bases). The CDR3 totals 14 residues. CDR1 is SGHVS, CDR2 FQNEAQ, per germline. The ends were cut back, 5 bases at V and 1 base at J, with 12 bases in the middle.

The chain uses TRBV4-1 and TRBJ2-5; D gene ambiguous. Trimming stripped 3 bases from V and 5 bases from J, with 16 bases between. Germline V gives CDR1 MGHRA, CDR2 YSYEKL. The CDR3 runs 15 residues. CDR3 nucleotide sequence: TGCGCCAGCAGCCAGGCGCCGGCCCCGGCGGAGACCCAGTACTTC. As protein: CASSQAPAPAETQYF.

This clonotype has only a few counts. The CDR3 region has the DNA TGTGCCAGCAGTAAAGGTGGGACAGACACAGATACGCAGTATTTT. It encodes CASSKGGTDTDTQYF. This rearrangement joins TRBV6-1 to TRBJ2-3, with 7 bases matching TRBD1. Trimming took 5 bases from V and 2 from J; bases not matched to a gene: 7. CDR1 and CDR2 from the germline V gene are MNHNS and SASEGT. CDR3 length: 15 residues.

This clonotype was recorded many times. J is TRBJ2-1 and V is TRBV6-5; TRBD2 agrees at 8 bases. The CDR3 contains 14 residues. CDR1 is MNHEY, CDR2 SVGAGI, per germline. Trimming at V came to 2 bases and at J to 8 bases, leaving 5 bases not matched to a gene. This CDR3 reads CASSYTGGRDEQFF. The CDR3 coding sequence is TGTGCCAGCAGTTACACGGGAGGGAGGGATGAGCAGTTCTTC.

V and J are TRBV3-1 and TRBJ1-2; 7 bases map to TRBD1. The CDR3 spans 15 residues. J lost 7 bases, V lost 0 bases, and 8 bases had no gene match. Germline assignment: CDR1 LGHDT and CDR2 YNNKEL (reference sequence). DNA of the CDR3: TGTGCCAGCAGCCAAGATGCACAGGGGTTCGGTGGCTACACCTTC. Its translation: CASSQDAQGFGGYTF.